The next 9 T cell receptor beta chains were all read from a single sample in a study of early stage breast cancer tumors. Sequencing was performed with immunoSEQ multiplex PCR; in TCRdb, only in-frame clones are kept and a portion is missing. The table has about 48,000 clones, around 83% seen once. Sequencing was carried out using blood. The receptors originated from a person in their fifties or sixties with breast cancer.

The chain joins TRBV6-5 to TRBJ1-3; D is perhaps TRBD1 (5 bases). The CDR3 is 15 residues long. V was clipped by 6 bases and J by 3 bases, with 15 bases between them. The V gene's germline CDR1 is MNHEY and CDR2 SVGAGI. For the CDR3, the DNA is TGTGCCAGCAGCCTCGGGGGGGTAGGTGGAAACACCATATATTTT. The encoded protein is CASSLGGVGGNTIYF.

The chain combines TRBV4-3 with TRBJ2-7; D gene ambiguous. Germline V lookup: CDR1 LGHNA, CDR2 YSLEER. V was clipped by 6 bases and J by 3 bases, with 18 bases between them. This CDR3 spans 15 amino acids. CDR3: CASSHRVVVRYEQYF. The DNA of the CDR3 is TGCGCCAGCAGTCACCGAGTCGTGGTCCGCTACGAGCAGTACTTC.

V is TRBV28 and J is TRBJ2-3; TRBD2 matches at 12 bases. The CDR3 has 19 amino acids. Germline CDR1 and CDR2: MDHEN and SYDVKM. The ends lost 1 base at V and 6 bases at J; junction bases unmatched: 14. CDR3 loop: CASSLLGFRLAGGPDTQYF. CDR3 in DNA: TGTGCCAGCAGTTTATTAGGTTTCAGGCTAGCGGGGGGGCCGGATACGCAGTATTTT.

The chain combines TRBV12-5 with TRBJ2-3; no firm D call. CDR3 size: 11 residues. The germline V gene has CDR1 LGHNT and CDR2 FRNRAP. V lost 2 bases to trimming and J lost 6 bases, with 3 bases between them. The CDR3 is CASGLYDTQYF. CDR3 DNA: TGTGCTAGTGGTTTGTACGATACGCAGTATTTT.

The sample holds a few counts of this clone. V and J are TRBV2 and TRBJ1-1; no clear D. Deletions cut 8 bases from V and 1 base from J, with 5 bases between. Germline loops: CDR1 SNHLY, CDR2 FYNNEI. CDR3 size: 11 residues. CDR3 bases: TGTGCCAGCCATACGAACACTGAAGCTTTCTTT. Its translation is CASHTNTEAFF.

The chain employs TRBV13 and TRBJ2-7; D is ambiguous. The V end lost 5 bases, the J end lost 7 bases, and 12 bases lay between the germline ends. Germline V gene sequence: CDR1 PRHDT, CDR2 FYEKMQ (reference sequence). This CDR3 has 12 amino acids. In nucleotides, the CDR3 is TGTGCCAGCAGCGCGGACCCGTTGGAGCAGTACTTC. Amino acids: CASSADPLEQYF.

The count of this clone is one. This chain joins TRBV2 and TRBJ2-2; D perhaps matches TRBD2 (7 bases). The V end lost 5 bases, the J end lost 4 bases, and 17 bases lay between the germline ends. The CDR3 runs 16 residues. Looked up from germline, CDR1 is SNHLY and CDR2 is FYNNEI. In nucleotides, the CDR3 is TGTGCCAGCAGTAGGGGGGGACCGTCATTCACCGGGGAGCTGTTTTTT. Residues: CASSRGGPSFTGELFF.

The chain combines TRBV9 with TRBJ2-3, with D perhaps TRBD1 or TRBD2 (6 bases each). CDR1 and CDR2 from the germline V gene are SGDLS and YYNGEE. CDR3 length: 17 residues. The V end was cut by 4 bases, the J end by 2 bases, with 20 bases between. The CDR3 sequence: CASSRRGRQEPTDTQYF. The CDR3 coding sequence is TGTGCCAGCAGCCGGAGGGGGAGACAGGAGCCCACAGATACGCAGTATTTT.

The chain recombines TRBV19 with TRBJ2-7; D not certain. The V end lost 1 base, the J end lost 6 bases, and 10 bases lay between the germline ends. Per the germline V gene, CDR1 is LNHDA and CDR2 is SQIVND (reference sequence). The CDR3 is 13 residues long. Here the CDR3 reads CASSIVRGFEQYF. DNA of the CDR3: TGTGCCAGTAGTATAGTCAGAGGATTCGAGCAGTACTTC.